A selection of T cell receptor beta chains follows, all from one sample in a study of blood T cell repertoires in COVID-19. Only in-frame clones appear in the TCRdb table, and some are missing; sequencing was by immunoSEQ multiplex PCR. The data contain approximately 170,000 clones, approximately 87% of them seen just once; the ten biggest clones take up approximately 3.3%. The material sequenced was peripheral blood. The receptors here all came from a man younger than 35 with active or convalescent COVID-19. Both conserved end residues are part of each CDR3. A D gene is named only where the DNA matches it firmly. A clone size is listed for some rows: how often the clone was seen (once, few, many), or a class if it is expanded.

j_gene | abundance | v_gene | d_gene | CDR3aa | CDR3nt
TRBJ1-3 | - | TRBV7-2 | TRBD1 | CASSSTRPQGTGNTIYF | TGTGCCAGCAGCTCTACTAGGCCACAGGGGACTGGAAACACCATATATTTT
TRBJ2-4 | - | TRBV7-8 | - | CASSLDPILAKNIQYF | TGTGCCAGCAGCTTAGACCCGATACTAGCCAAAAACATTCAGTACTTC
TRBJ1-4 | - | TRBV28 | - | CASEIRGEDEKLFF | TGTGCCAGCGAAATACGGGGGGAAGATGAAAAACTGTTTTTT
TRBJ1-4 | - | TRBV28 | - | CASSLRGAWEKLFF | TGTGCCAGCAGTTTACGGGGAGCGTGGGAAAAACTGTTTTTT
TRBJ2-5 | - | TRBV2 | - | CASRETTMLETQYF | TGTGCCAGCAGAGAGACTACGATGCTAGAGACCCAGTACTTC
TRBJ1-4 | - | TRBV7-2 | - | CASSYTLGANEKLFF | TGTGCCAGCAGCTATACTCTGGGAGCTAATGAAAAACTGTTTTTT
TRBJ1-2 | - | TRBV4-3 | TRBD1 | CASSQDWDREDWGYTF | TGCGCCAGCAGCCAAGATTGGGACAGGGAAGATTGGGGCTACACCTTC
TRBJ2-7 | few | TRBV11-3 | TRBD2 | CASSLAGRGDEQYF | TGTGCCAGCAGCTTAGCCGGGAGGGGAGACGAGCAGTACTTC
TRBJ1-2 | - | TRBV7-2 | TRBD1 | CASSSRDRNYGYTF | TGTGCCAGCAGCTCCCGGGACAGGAACTATGGCTACACCTTC
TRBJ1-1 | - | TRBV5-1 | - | CASSPPRNTEAFF | TGCGCCAGCAGCCCTCCTAGGAACACTGAAGCTTTCTTT
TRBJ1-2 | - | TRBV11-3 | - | CASSLNTGNYGYTF | TGTGCCAGCAGCCTTAACACAGGGAACTATGGCTACACCTTC
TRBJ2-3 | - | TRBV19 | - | CASRDPGGGTDTQYF | TGTGCCAGTAGAGACCCGGGGGGCGGAACAGATACGCAGTATTTT
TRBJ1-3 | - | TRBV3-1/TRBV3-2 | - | CASSQVRATARAGNTIYF | TGTGCCAGCAGCCAAGTACGGGCCACAGCGAGGGCTGGAAACACCATATATTTT
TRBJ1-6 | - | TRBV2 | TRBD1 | CASIRDRGPSYNSPLHF | TGTGCCAGCATCCGGGACAGGGGACCCTCCTATAATTCACCCCTCCACTTT
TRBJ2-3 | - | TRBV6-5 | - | CASNLGTTSTDTQYF | TGTGCCAGCAATTTGGGGACAACTAGCACAGATACGCAGTATTTT
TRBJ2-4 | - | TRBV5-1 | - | CASSLARASAKNIQYF | TGCGCCAGCAGCTTGGCCAGGGCATCGGCCAAAAACATTCAGTACTTC
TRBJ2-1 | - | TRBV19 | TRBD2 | CASSIPSGGNEQFF | TGTGCCAGTAGTATCCCTAGCGGGGGGAATGAGCAGTTCTTC
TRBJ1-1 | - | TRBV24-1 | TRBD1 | CATSDSYGTGDLTEAFF | TGTGCCACCAGTGACTCCTACGGGACAGGGGACCTCACTGAAGCTTTCTTT
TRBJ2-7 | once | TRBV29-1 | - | CSVESNSYEQYF | TGCAGCGTTGAAAGTAATAGCTACGAGCAGTACTTC
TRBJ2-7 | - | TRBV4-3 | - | CASSQDPFYEQYF | TGCGCCAGCAGCCAAGATCCCTTCTACGAGCAGTACTTC
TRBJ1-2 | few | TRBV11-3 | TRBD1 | CASSLQGAVYGYTF | TGTGCCAGCAGCTTACAGGGGGCGGTCTATGGCTACACCTTC
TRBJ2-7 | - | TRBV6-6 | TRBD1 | CASSSKLGQSSYEQYF | TGTGCCAGCAGTTCTAAGCTGGGACAGAGCTCCTACGAGCAGTACTTC
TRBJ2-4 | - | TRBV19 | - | CASSTRDTDIQYF | TGTGCCAGTAGTACCCGGGACACCGACATTCAGTACTTC
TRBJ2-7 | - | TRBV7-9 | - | CASAPYGGRYEQYF | TGTGCCAGCGCACCCTACGGGGGAAGGTACGAGCAGTACTTC
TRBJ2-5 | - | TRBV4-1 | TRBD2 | CASSQARILADQETQYF | TGCGCCAGCAGCCAGGCAAGAATACTAGCGGACCAAGAGACCCAGTACTTC
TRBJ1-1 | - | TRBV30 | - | CAWSLVGAANTEAFF | TGTGCCTGGAGTCTGGTTGGGGCAGCGAACACTGAAGCTTTCTTT
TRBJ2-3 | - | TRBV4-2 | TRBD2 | CASSQDASGGEVDTQYF | TGTGCCAGCAGCCAAGACGCTAGCGGGGGGGAGGTCGATACGCAGTATTTT
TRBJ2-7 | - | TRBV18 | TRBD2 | CASSILAGGSYEQYF | TGTGCCAGCTCAATACTAGCGGGAGGCTCCTACGAGCAGTACTTC
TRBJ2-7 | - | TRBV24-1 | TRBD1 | CATSDRTGGKDEQYF | TGTGCCACCAGTGATCGGACAGGGGGGAAGGACGAGCAGTACTTC
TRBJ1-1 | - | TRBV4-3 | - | CASSQEDRNTEAFF | TGCGCCAGCAGCCAAGAAGACAGAAACACTGAAGCTTTCTTT
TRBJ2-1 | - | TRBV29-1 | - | CSGTRTWVNEQFF | TGCAGCGGGACGAGGACATGGGTAAATGAGCAGTTCTTC
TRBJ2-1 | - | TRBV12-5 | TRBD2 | CASGFFGTSSYNEQFF | TGTGCTAGTGGTTTTTTCGGGACTAGCTCCTACAATGAGCAGTTCTTC
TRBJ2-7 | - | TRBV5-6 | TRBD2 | CASSLELAGGPHSHEQYF | TGTGCCAGCAGCTTGGAACTAGCGGGAGGGCCTCATTCACACGAGCAGTACTTC
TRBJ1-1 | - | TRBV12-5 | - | CASGLEGEGAEAFF | TGTGCTAGTGGTTTGGAGGGGGAAGGTGCTGAAGCTTTCTTT
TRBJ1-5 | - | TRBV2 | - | CASIGSNGNQPQHF | TGTGCCAGCATCGGGTCGAATGGCAATCAGCCCCAGCATTTT
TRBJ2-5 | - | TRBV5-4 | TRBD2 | CASRTSGGAGSETQYF | TGTGCCAGCAGGACTAGCGGGGGGGCCGGTTCCGAGACCCAGTACTTC
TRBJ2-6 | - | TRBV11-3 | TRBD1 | CASSFGTGRSGANVLTF | TGTGCCAGCAGCTTTGGGACAGGGAGATCCGGGGCCAACGTCCTGACTTTC
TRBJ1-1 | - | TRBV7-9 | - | CASRPNRNEAFF | TGTGCCAGCAGGCCTAACAGGAATGAGGCTTTCTTT
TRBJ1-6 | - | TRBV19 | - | CASSNLGRGLDSPLHF | TGTGCCAGCTCAAACCTGGGGCGGGGGTTGGACTCACCCCTCCACTTT
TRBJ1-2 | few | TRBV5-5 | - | CASSSADRLTNYGYTF | TGTGCCAGCAGCTCCGCCGACAGGTTGACTAACTATGGCTACACCTTC
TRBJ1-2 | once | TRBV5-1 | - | CASSLGQGTYGYTF | TGCGCCAGCAGCTTGGGGCAGGGGACCTATGGCTACACCTTC
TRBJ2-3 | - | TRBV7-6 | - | CASSIYREDTQYF | TGTGCCAGCAGCATATATCGTGAGGATACGCAGTATTTT
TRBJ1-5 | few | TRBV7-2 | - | CASSQGHLQPQHF | TGTGCCAGCAGTCAGGGACATTTACAGCCCCAGCATTTT